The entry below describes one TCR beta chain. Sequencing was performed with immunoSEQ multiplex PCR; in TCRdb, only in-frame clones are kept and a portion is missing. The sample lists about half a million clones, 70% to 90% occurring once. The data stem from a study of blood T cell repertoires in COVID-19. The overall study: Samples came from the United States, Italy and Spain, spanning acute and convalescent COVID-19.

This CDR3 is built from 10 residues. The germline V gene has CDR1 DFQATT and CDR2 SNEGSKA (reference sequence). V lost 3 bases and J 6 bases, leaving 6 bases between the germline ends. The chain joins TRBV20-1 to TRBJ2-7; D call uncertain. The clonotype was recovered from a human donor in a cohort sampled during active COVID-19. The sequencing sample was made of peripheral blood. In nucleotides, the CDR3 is TGCAGTGCTAGCGGCGGCGAGCAGTACTTC. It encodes CSASGGEQYF.